The following is a T cell receptor beta chain sequence with its context. The length of the CDR3 is 14 residues. Per the germline V gene, CDR1 is LGHNT and CDR2 is FRNRAP. The V gene lost 4 bases and the J gene lost 9 bases, with 16 bases spanning the gap. These data belong to a study of CD8+ T cells in alopecia areata. Extracted RNA was reverse transcribed into cDNA, the sequencing template. Measured with immunoSEQ multiplex PCR; TCRdb has only the in-frame clones, and not every one. The sample has 90,000 to 130,000 clones, 59% seen once; the top ten hold about 20%. The chain recombines TRBV12-5 with TRBJ2-1, with TRBD2 as a possible D gene (6 bases). Sequenced input: CD8+ T cells sorted from blood. The sequence was obtained from a human donor in good health. The CDR3 protein is CASGSDAGWGEQFF. In DNA, the CDR3 is TGTGCTAGTGGTTCGGACGCGGGATGGGGTGAGCAGTTCTTC.